Included here is one T cell receptor beta chain sequence, with context. Unmatched junction bases numbered 5, after V lost 3 bases and J lost 1 base. The CDR3 has 16 amino acids. Looked up from germline, CDR1 is LNHNV and CDR2 is YYDKDF (reference sequence). The data originate from a study of blood T cell repertoires in COVID-19. Study-wide background: Some COVID-19 samples were acute and others convalescent; all came from the United States, Italy and Spain. PBMCs, B-cell-depleted T cells, or T cells were the source of the cDNA or gDNA that made up the material.

Authors' analysis steps: Amplification with reference gene primers provided the estimates of nucleated cell counts. The protocol was immunoSEQ multiplex PCR, while the TCRdb copy is restricted to in-frame clones and leaves out a portion. V and J calls and clone size follow that table, whereas D and trimming were derived from the DNA. The sample records 23,000 or so clones, 80% to 90% being singletons. The source is an older man with acute or convalescent COVID-19. Sequencing was performed on peripheral blood. The chain is built from TRBV15 and TRBJ2-2, with 7 bases identical to TRBD1. The CDR3 spells CATSSPGTENTGELFF. DNA for the CDR3: TGTGCCACCAGCAGCCCAGGGACAGAGAACACCGGGGAGCTGTTTTTT.